The rows below give T cell receptor beta chains drawn from one sample of a study of blood T cell repertoires in COVID-19. Produced via immunoSEQ multiplex PCR; TCRdb's table is partial and in-frame only. The repertoire holds 100,000 to 150,000 clones, with roughly 69% as singletons. The sample comprised peripheral blood. The receptors shown here come from a woman aged 70 to 79 with acute or convalescent COVID-19. Each CDR3 is given with its conserved first and last residue. Each record gives: D gene, clone size, V gene, J gene, CDR3 protein, CDR3 DNA. A D gene is named only where the DNA matches it firmly. Clone size, where shown, is once, few, many, or a class for clones that have expanded.

-	-	TRBV6-2/TRBV6-3	TRBJ2-3	CASSDTPTQYF	TGTGCCAGCAGTGACACCCCTACGCAGTATTTT
-	few	TRBV7-8	TRBJ2-3	CASSASRRAGTDTQYF	TGTGCCAGCAGCGCAAGTAGGAGGGCCGGGACAGATACGCAGTATTTT
-	few	TRBV19	TRBJ1-5	CASSINFQPQHF	TGTGCCAGTAGTATTAATTTTCAGCCCCAGCATTTT
TRBD2	-	TRBV28	TRBJ2-7	CASSSGTVYEQYF	TGTGCCAGCAGCAGCGGGACCGTATACGAGCAGTACTTC
TRBD1	few	TRBV18	TRBJ2-6	CASSPRDRVLPGANVLTF	TGTGCCAGCTCACCCCGGGACAGGGTACTCCCTGGGGCCAACGTCCTGACTTTC
TRBD2	-	TRBV3-1/TRBV3-2	TRBJ2-5	CASSPPTSGRLETQYF	TGTGCCAGCAGCCCCCCGACTAGCGGGAGATTAGAGACCCAGTACTTC
-	-	TRBV19	TRBJ2-3	CASSHLADTQYF	TGTGCCAGTAGCCACCTAGCGGATACGCAGTATTTT
TRBD1	-	TRBV14	TRBJ2-5	CASSLRTGSVQETQYF	TGTGCCAGCAGCCTTCGGACAGGGTCTGTACAAGAGACCCAGTACTTC
-	few	TRBV6-5	TRBJ2-7	CASSYMFDRPYEQYF	TGTGCCAGCAGTTACATGTTCGACAGACCCTACGAGCAGTACTTC
-	-	TRBV28	TRBJ1-3	CASSLGFSGNTIYF	TGTGCCAGCAGCTTGGGCTTCTCTGGAAACACCATATATTTT
TRBD1	-	TRBV15	TRBJ1-2	CATSLNTGTGFGYTF	TGTGCCACCAGCTTAAACACCGGGACAGGATTTGGCTACACCTTC
-	many	TRBV7-2	TRBJ1-5	CASSLALGSYSNQPQHF	TGTGCCAGCAGCTTAGCGCTTGGCAGTTATAGCAATCAGCCCCAGCATTTT
TRBD2	-	TRBV9	TRBJ2-3	CARSWRGGGTDTQYF	TGTGCCCGCAGCTGGCGGGGGGGAGGGACAGATACGCAGTATTTT
TRBD1	-	TRBV2	TRBJ1-5	CASRDRGFSNQPQHF	TGTGCCAGCAGAGACAGGGGGTTTAGCAATCAGCCCCAGCATTTT
TRBD2	-	TRBV5-1	TRBJ2-3	CASSLGKSPLAGVDTQYF	TGCGCCAGCAGCTTGGGGAAGAGTCCACTAGCGGGGGTGGATACGCAGTATTTT
-	-	TRBV19	TRBJ1-1	CASTNGGNTEAFF	TGTGCCAGTACCAATGGAGGGAACACTGAAGCTTTCTTT
TRBD2	-	TRBV3-1/TRBV3-2	TRBJ2-3	CASSQVSGRRSDTQYF	TGTGCCAGCAGCCAAGTCAGCGGGAGACGTTCTGATACGCAGTATTTT
TRBD2	-	TRBV2	TRBJ2-7	CASSDSAGTYEQYF	TGTGCCAGCAGTGACTCAGCGGGAACCTACGAGCAGTACTTC
TRBD2	-	TRBV5-1	TRBJ2-7	CASSPPVGGGANEQYF	TGCGCCAGCAGCCCACCTGTGGGCGGGGGGGCAAACGAGCAGTACTTC
-	few	TRBV11-2	TRBJ2-2	CASSRNRDTGELFF	TGTGCCAGCAGCCGAAACAGGGATACCGGGGAGCTGTTTTTT
-	-	TRBV15	TRBJ1-3	CATSRDLVDSTSGNTIYF	TGTGCCACCAGCAGAGATTTAGTGGACAGCACCTCTGGAAACACCATATATTTT
-	few	TRBV5-1	TRBJ1-4	CASGSGATNEKLFF	TGCGCCAGCGGGTCAGGGGCAACTAATGAAAAACTGTTTTTT
TRBD1	few	TRBV5-1	TRBJ1-1	CASRYRGQGTEAFF	TGCGCCAGCAGGTACAGGGGACAGGGGACTGAAGCTTTCTTT
TRBD1	-	TRBV6-5	TRBJ1-2	CASTRTGGYGYTF	TGTGCCAGCACCCGGACAGGGGGATATGGCTACACCTTC
TRBD1	-	TRBV19	TRBJ1-4	CASTQGWGQGANEKLFF	TGTGCCAGTACCCAAGGATGGGGACAGGGGGCTAATGAAAAACTGTTTTTT
-	few	TRBV19	TRBJ1-6	CASKDGRSSYNSPLHF	TGTGCCAGTAAAGACGGGAGGAGCTCCTATAATTCACCCCTCCACTTT
-	few	TRBV2	TRBJ1-4	CASSEGRVNEKLFF	TGTGCCAGCAGTGAGGGCAGGGTTAATGAAAAACTGTTTTTT
-	-	TRBV5-1	TRBJ1-2	CASTNRMSEDGYTF	TGCGCCAGCACCAATAGGATGTCGGAGGATGGCTACACCTTC
TRBD2	-	TRBV9	TRBJ2-7	CASSVGSSGSYEQYF	TGTGCCAGCAGCGTAGGCTCTAGCGGGAGTTACGAGCAGTACTTC
TRBD2	few	TRBV7-2	TRBJ2-2	CASSLPSGGNTGELFF	TGTGCCAGCAGCTTACCTAGCGGGGGGAACACCGGGGAGCTGTTTTTT
-	-	TRBV20-1	TRBJ2-3	CSASLAALTDTQYF	TGCAGTGCTAGTCTGGCGGCGCTCACAGATACGCAGTATTTT
TRBD2	few	TRBV11-1	TRBJ2-1	CASSSPAGGYNEQFF	TGTGCCAGCAGCTCCCCAGCGGGAGGGTACAATGAGCAGTTCTTC
TRBD1	once	TRBV9	TRBJ2-1	CASSVASDRGFDNEQFF	TGTGCCAGCAGCGTAGCCTCTGACAGGGGTTTTGATAATGAGCAGTTCTTC
TRBD1	-	TRBV12-5	TRBJ2-7	CASGPPTGGISYEQYF	TGTGCTAGTGGTCCGCCGACAGGGGGCATTTCCTACGAGCAGTACTTC
TRBD1	few	TRBV6-1	TRBJ1-6	CASSEAQGARSPLHF	TGTGCCAGCAGTGAAGCGCAGGGGGCAAGATCACCCCTCCACTTT
-	-	TRBV7-9	TRBJ2-7	CASSLTGDSYEQYF	TGTGCCAGCAGCTTAACGGGGGATAGTTACGAGCAGTACTTC
-	few	TRBV6-2/TRBV6-3	TRBJ2-7	CASSYLADYEQYF	TGTGCCAGCAGTTACCTGGCCGACTACGAGCAGTACTTC
TRBD1	-	TRBV7-2	TRBJ1-3	CASSLVVRTGAGNTIYF	TGTGCCAGCAGCTTAGTCGTTAGGACAGGGGCTGGAAACACCATATATTTT
TRBD1	few	TRBV10-3	TRBJ1-2	CAIRFTGTGANYGYTF	TGTGCCATCAGATTCACCGGGACAGGGGCGAACTATGGCTACACCTTC
-	-	TRBV3-1/TRBV3-2	TRBJ1-1	CASSPSGRTLIGTEAFF	TGTGCCAGCAGCCCAAGCGGTCGAACTCTTATAGGCACTGAAGCTTTCTTT
TRBD1	few	TRBV27	TRBJ2-7	CASSLRDRPTYEQYF	TGTGCCAGCAGCTTAAGGGACAGGCCAACCTACGAGCAGTACTTC
TRBD1	-	TRBV27	TRBJ1-1	CASSQQGPPTEAFF	TGTGCCAGCAGTCAACAGGGGCCCCCCACTGAAGCTTTCTTT
-	-	TRBV6-5	TRBJ1-5	CASSLSQGNQPQHF	TGTGCCAGCAGTTTATCACAGGGTAATCAGCCCCAGCATTTT
-	-	TRBV9	TRBJ2-2	CASREGPANTGELFF	TGTGCCAGCAGAGAGGGCCCCGCGAACACCGGGGAGCTGTTTTTT
TRBD1	-	TRBV11-2	TRBJ1-1	CASSPQGARFTEAFF	TGTGCCAGCAGCCCGCAGGGGGCGCGGTTCACTGAAGCTTTCTTT
TRBD2	-	TRBV6-5	TRBJ2-3	CASSYSLAETTDTQYF	TGTGCCAGCAGTTACTCCCTAGCGGAGACCACAGATACGCAGTATTTT
TRBD1	few	TRBV6-2/TRBV6-3	TRBJ1-1	CASSTRQGRTEAFF	TGTGCCAGCAGTACACGACAGGGGAGAACTGAAGCTTTCTTT
TRBD1	-	TRBV7-8	TRBJ1-2	CASSLALDRVPHGYTF	TGTGCCAGCAGCTTAGCCCTGGACAGGGTGCCCCATGGCTACACCTTC
-	-	TRBV6-5	TRBJ2-3	CASSYGGAVGTQYF	TGTGCCAGCAGTTACGGGGGGGCTGTAGGTACGCAGTATTTT
TRBD2	-	TRBV27	TRBJ2-1	CASSLGLAQIYNEQFF	TGTGCCAGCAGTTTGGGACTAGCGCAAATCTACAATGAGCAGTTCTTC
TRBD1	-	TRBV2	TRBJ2-7	CASSTQGYEQYF	TGTGCCAGCAGTACACAGGGGTACGAGCAGTACTTC
TRBD2	few	TRBV27	TRBJ2-5	CASSATSGRGETQYF	TGTGCCAGCAGTGCGACTAGCGGGAGAGGTGAGACCCAGTACTTC